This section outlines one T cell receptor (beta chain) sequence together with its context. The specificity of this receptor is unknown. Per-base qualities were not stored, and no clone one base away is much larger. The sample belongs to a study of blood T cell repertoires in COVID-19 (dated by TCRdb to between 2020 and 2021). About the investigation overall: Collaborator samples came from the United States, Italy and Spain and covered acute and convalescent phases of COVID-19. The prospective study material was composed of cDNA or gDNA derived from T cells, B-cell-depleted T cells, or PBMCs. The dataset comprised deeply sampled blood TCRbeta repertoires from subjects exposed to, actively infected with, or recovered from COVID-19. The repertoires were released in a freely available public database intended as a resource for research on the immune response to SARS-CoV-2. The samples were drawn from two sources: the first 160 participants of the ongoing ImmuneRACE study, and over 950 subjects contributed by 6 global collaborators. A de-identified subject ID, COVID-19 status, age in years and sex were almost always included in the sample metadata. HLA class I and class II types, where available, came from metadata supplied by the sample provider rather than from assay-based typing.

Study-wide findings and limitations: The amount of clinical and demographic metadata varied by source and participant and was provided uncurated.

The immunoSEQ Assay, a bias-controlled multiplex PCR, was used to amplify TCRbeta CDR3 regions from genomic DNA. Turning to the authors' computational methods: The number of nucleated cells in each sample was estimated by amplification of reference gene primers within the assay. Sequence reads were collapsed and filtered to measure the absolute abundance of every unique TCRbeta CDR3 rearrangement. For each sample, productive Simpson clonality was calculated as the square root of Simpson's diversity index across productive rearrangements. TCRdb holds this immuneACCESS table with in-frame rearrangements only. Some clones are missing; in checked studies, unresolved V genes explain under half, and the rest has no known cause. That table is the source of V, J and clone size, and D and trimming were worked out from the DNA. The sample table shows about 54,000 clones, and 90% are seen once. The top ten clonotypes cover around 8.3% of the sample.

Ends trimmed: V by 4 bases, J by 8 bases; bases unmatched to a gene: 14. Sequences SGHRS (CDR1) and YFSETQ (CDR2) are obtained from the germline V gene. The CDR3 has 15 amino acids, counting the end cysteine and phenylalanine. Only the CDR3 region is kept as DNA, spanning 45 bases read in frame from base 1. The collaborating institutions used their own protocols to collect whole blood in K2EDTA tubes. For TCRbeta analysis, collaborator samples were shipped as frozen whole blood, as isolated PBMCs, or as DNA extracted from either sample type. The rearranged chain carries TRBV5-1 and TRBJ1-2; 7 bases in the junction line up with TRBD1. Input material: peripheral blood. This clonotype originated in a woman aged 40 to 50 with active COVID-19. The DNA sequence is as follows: TGCGCCAGCAGCCCCATCCGACAGGGAACTAGAGGCTACACCTTC. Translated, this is CASSPIRQGTRGYTF.